The 2 T cell receptor beta chains below all came from one sample that was sequenced in a study of T cell responses to AZD1222 COVID-19 vaccine. The method was immunoSEQ multiplex PCR; TCRdb's version includes in-frame clones alone and lacks a portion of them. The sample includes about 160,000 clones, roughly 92% of them seen just once. Material: peripheral blood, obtained 28 days after the second AZD1222 dose. The origin of the receptors is an adult who received the AZD1222 COVID-19 vaccine.

The V call is TRBV30, the J call TRBJ2-6; maybe TRBD2 (6 bases). V was shortened by 2 bases and J by 1 base, with 12 bases between the two germline ends. CDR1 is GTSNPN and CDR2 is SVGIG in the germline V gene (reference sequence). The CDR3 runs to 16 residues. CDR3 sequence: CAWSRRGRSGANVLTF. CDR3 coding DNA: TGTGCCTGGAGTCGGCGGGGTCGGTCTGGGGCCAACGTCCTGACTTTC.

The CDR3 region has the DNA TGCGCCAGCAGCTTGGTCTCGGGAAACACCATATATTTT. This codes for CASSLVSGNTIYF. The chain has TRBV5-1 and TRBJ1-3; D remains unclear. The CDR3 has 13 amino acids. Trimming left V 0 bases short and J 4 bases short, with 5 bases between. The germline CDR1 and CDR2 sequences are SGHRS and YFSETQ.